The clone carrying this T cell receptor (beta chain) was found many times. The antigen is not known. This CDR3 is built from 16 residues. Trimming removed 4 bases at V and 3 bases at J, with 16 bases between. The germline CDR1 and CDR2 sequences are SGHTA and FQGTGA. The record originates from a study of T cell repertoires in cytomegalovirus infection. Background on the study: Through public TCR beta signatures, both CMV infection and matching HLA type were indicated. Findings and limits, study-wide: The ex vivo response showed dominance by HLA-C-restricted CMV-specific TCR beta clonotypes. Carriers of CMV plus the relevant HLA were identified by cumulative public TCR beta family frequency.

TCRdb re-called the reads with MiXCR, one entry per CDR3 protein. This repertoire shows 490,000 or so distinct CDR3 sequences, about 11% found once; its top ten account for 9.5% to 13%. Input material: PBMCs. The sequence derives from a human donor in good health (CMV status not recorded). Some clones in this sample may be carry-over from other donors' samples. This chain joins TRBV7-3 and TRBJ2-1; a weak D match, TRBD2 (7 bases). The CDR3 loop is CASSSRGGANYNEQFF. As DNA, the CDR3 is TGTGCCAGCAGCTCACGTGGGGGGGCAAACTACAATGAGCAGTTCTTC. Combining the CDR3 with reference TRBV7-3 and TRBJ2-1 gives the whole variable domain GAGVSQTPSNKVTEKGKYVELRCDPISGHTALYWYRQSLGQGPEFLIYFQGTGAADDSGLPNDRFFAVRPEGSVSTLKIQRTERGDSAVYLCASSSRGGANYNEQFFGPGTRLTVL.